The present T cell receptor (beta chain) was sequenced within a study of beta chain features in type 1 diabetes. This clone appeared a few times. Its antigen is unknown. Per germline, CDR1 SGHVS and CDR2 FQNEAQ. Germline trimming cut 5 bases from V and 6 bases from J; bases unmatched to any gene: 6. This CDR3 comprises 16 residues. The authors reverse transcribed all of the isolated RNA, so sequencing captured expressed TCRB transcripts. Repertoires were generated with immunoSEQ multiplex PCR, while TCRdb's copy carries only in-frame clones and drops some. This table holds 200,000 to 250,000 clones, 13% to 15% found once. Whole-study results and caveats: Highly expressing activated T cells could be over-counted with a cDNA template. Lower insertion and higher deletion counts appeared at VDJ junctions in type 1 diabetes patients.

Sequencing used naive CD4+ T cells from blood. This sequence was found in a middle-aged woman in good health. The rearrangement uses TRBV7-8 and TRBJ2-2; 13 positions agree with TRBD2. This CDR3 is CASSPRLAGGPGELFF. The CDR3 DNA reads as TGTGCCAGCAGCCCGAGACTAGCGGGGGGCCCCGGGGAGCTGTTTTTT.